Listed here are 27 T cell receptor beta chains from one sample, sequenced in a study of cytomegalovirus exposure and HLA in healthy donors. Primers for the PCR totalled 60 Vbeta and 13 Jbeta. Assay used: immunoSEQ multiplex PCR; TCRdb lists only in-frame clones, some missing. The sample contains around 150,000 clones, around 76% of which appear only once. The material sequenced was PBMCs. These receptors were collected from a female donor in good health and CMV-seronegative.

The gene calls are TRBV6-6 and TRBJ2-1; D not certain. V lost 2 bases to trimming and J lost 4 bases, with 3 bases between them. The CDR3 runs 12 residues. The germline V gene has CDR1 MNHNY and CDR2 SVGAGI (reference sequence). The CDR3 spells CASSYIYNEQFF. The CDR3 bases are TGTGCCAGCAGTTACATATACAATGAGCAGTTCTTC.

This chain joins TRBV7-9 and TRBJ1-1; the D is unclear. The CDR3 totals 12 residues. V lost 10 bases, J lost 4 bases, and 13 bases lay in between. Germline CDR1 SEHNR, CDR2 FQNEAQ (reference sequence). In DNA, the CDR3 is TGTGCCACCCGCGGGCGCAGCACTGAAGCTTTCTTT. Translation: CATRGRSTEAFF.

The rearrangement uses TRBV5-8 and TRBJ1-2, with 9 bases that match TRBD1. CDR3 length: 14 residues. V lost 5 bases, J lost 2 bases, and 4 bases stayed unmatched. Per the germline V gene, CDR1 is SGHTS and CDR2 is YDEGEE. The CDR3: CASRGGQGNYGYTF. The CDR3 DNA is TGTGCCAGCAGGGGTGGACAGGGGAACTATGGCTACACCTTC.

The chain employs TRBV25-1 and TRBJ2-5, with 7 bases matching TRBD1. This CDR3 is 18 amino acids long. CDR1 and CDR2 (germline): MGHDK, SYGVNS. The J segment lost 0 bases and the V segment lost 6 bases, leaving 16 bases of the junction unmatched. The CDR3 is CASRETPGQRGYQETQYF. CDR3 bases: TGTGCCAGCAGGGAGACACCGGGACAGAGGGGCTACCAAGAGACCCAGTACTTC.

The chain carries TRBV5-1 and TRBJ1-1; D may be TRBD1 (5 bases). The CDR3 has 12 residues. CDR1 is SGHRS, CDR2 YFSETQ, per germline. V was clipped by 2 bases and J by 3 bases, with 5 bases between them. CDR3 sequence: CASSLGDTEAFF. The CDR3 coding sequence is TGCGCCAGCAGCTTAGGGGACACTGAAGCTTTCTTT. The full variable domain, its missing parts supplied by reference TRBV5-1 and TRBJ1-1, is KAGVTQTPRYLIKTRGQQVTLSCSPISGHRSVSWYQQTPGQGLQFLFEYFSETQRNKGNFPGRFSGRQFSNSRSEMNVSTLELGDSALYLCASSLGDTEAFFGQGTRLTVV.

The chain couples TRBV11-2 to TRBJ2-1, with 13 bases that match TRBD2. With V trimmed by 0 bases and J by 3 bases, 8 bases remained unmatched. Per germline, CDR1 SGHAT and CDR2 FQNNGV. The CDR3 extends over 19 amino acids. In nucleotides, the CDR3 is TGTGCCAGCAGCTTAGATCCTAAGACTAGCGGGAGGTACTACAATGAGCAGTTCTTC. Protein: CASSLDPKTSGRYYNEQFF.

The rearrangement links TRBV9 to TRBJ1-1, with 7 nucleotides matching TRBD1. J was trimmed by 6 bases and V by 0 bases; bases with no gene match: 2. This CDR3 region has 13 residues. Germline lookup yields CDR1 SGDLS and CDR2 YYNGEE. The DNA of the CDR3 is TGTGCCAGCAGCGTAGACAGGGGCGCTGAAGCTTTCTTT. Protein product: CASSVDRGAEAFF.

The chain joins TRBV5-4 to TRBJ2-7, with D possibly matching TRBD2 (5 bases). Trimming stripped 0 bases from V and 3 bases from J, with 13 bases between. Germline CDR1 reads SGHNT; CDR2 reads YYREEE (reference sequence). The CDR3 totals 15 residues. The CDR3 DNA sequence: TGTGCCAGCAGCTTGGCCGTGGCGGGTCACTACGAGCAGTACTTC. The encoded protein is CASSLAVAGHYEQYF.

This clone was seen only a few times. The V gene is TRBV7-6, the J gene TRBJ1-2; TRBD1 agrees at 8 bases. The CDR3 length is 15 residues. Looked up from germline, CDR1 is SGHVS and CDR2 is FNYEAQ. The ends lost 1 base at V and 1 base at J; junction bases unmatched: 2. Here the CDR3 reads CASSLGTGSNYGYTF. The CDR3 nucleotides are TGTGCCAGCAGCTTAGGGACAGGGAGTAACTATGGCTACACCTTC.

This chain links TRBV6-6 with TRBJ2-3; D gene ambiguous. The germline V gene encodes CDR1 MNHNY and CDR2 SVGAGI (reference sequence). CDR3 length equals 14 residues. V was clipped by 3 bases and J by 6 bases, with 13 bases between them. CDR3 DNA sequence: TGTGCCAGCAGTTATTTGGTTGCTGCGGATACGCAGTATTTT. Amino acids: CASSYLVAADTQYF.

This rearrangement joins TRBV19 to TRBJ1-1; D perhaps matches TRBD1 (5 bases). Trimming pared 10 bases from V and 7 bases from J, leaving 16 bases between. Per germline, CDR1 LNHDA and CDR2 SQIVND (reference sequence). The CDR3 contains 12 residues. CDR3 sequence: CATRGGLGEAFF. Written as DNA, the CDR3 is TGTGCCACCCGTGGGGGGTTGGGTGAAGCTTTCTTT.

This clone was seen only once. V and J are TRBV2 and TRBJ2-5, with 7 bases identical to TRBD1. CDR3 size: 14 residues. Germline assignment: CDR1 SNHLY and CDR2 FYNNEI. Losses at the gene ends were 3 bases for V and 4 bases for J; bases not matched to a gene: 5. CDR3 sequence reads: CASSDRTGVETQYF. As DNA, the CDR3 is TGTGCCAGCAGTGACCGGACAGGCGTAGAGACCCAGTACTTC. Looking up the rest from reference TRBV2 and TRBJ2-5 gives the full variable domain: EPEVTQTPSHQVTQMGQEVILRCVPISNHLYFYWYRQILGQKVEFLVSFYNNEISEKSEIFDDQFSVERPDGSNFTLKIRSTKLEDSAMYFCASSDRTGVETQYFGPGTRLLVL.

The chain recombines TRBV18 with TRBJ1-1, with 8 bases identical to TRBD1. Unmatched junction bases numbered 5, after V lost 3 bases and J lost 2 bases. Germline CDR1 and CDR2: KGHSH and LQKENI. The length of the CDR3 is 15 residues. The CDR3 DNA follows: TGTGCCAGCTCACCGGGCAGGGGGCTTAACACTGAAGCTTTCTTT. Protein product: CASSPGRGLNTEAFF.

This clone appeared a single time. This chain connects TRBV16 to TRBJ1-6; no clear D. The length of the CDR3 is 17 residues. The V gene's germline CDR1 is KGHSY and CDR2 FQNENV. V was clipped by 0 bases and J by 6 bases, with 15 bases between them. The DNA for the CDR3 is TGTGCCAGCAGCCAATCTAGCGCCAGATATCCTAATTCACCCCTCCACTTT. Its protein product is CASSQSSARYPNSPLHF.

The chain joins TRBV6-1 to TRBJ1-1; 11 bases match TRBD1. Looked up from germline, CDR1 is MNHNS and CDR2 is SASEGT. The CDR3 has 14 amino acids. The J segment lost 4 bases and the V segment lost 6 bases, leaving 4 bases of the junction unmatched. CDR3 loop: CASRDRGRFTEAFF. The DNA of the CDR3 is TGTGCCAGCAGGGACAGGGGGCGATTCACTGAAGCTTTCTTT.

The CDR3 sequence is CASSFGTAASPLHF. For the CDR3, the DNA is TGTGCCAGCAGCTTTGGGACAGCTGCTTCACCCCTCCACTTT. The chain links TRBV7-9 to TRBJ1-6, with 7 bases identical to TRBD1. V lost 3 bases to trimming and J lost 9 bases; unmatched junction nucleotides: 5. The CDR3 consists of 14 residues. Germline CDR1 and CDR2: SEHNR and FQNEAQ (reference sequence).

The chain recombines TRBV13 with TRBJ2-7; 7 positions agree with TRBD1. CDR1 is PRHDT and CDR2 is FYEKMQ in the germline V gene (reference sequence). This CDR3 region has 15 residues. The ends lost 3 bases at V and 2 bases at J; junction bases unmatched: 7. The CDR3 bases are TGTGCCAGCAGCTTTTCGGGACAGAGGCCCTACGAGCAGTACTTC. Translation gives CASSFSGQRPYEQYF.

In DNA form, the CDR3 reads TGTGCCAGCAGCTTAGTGAGGATCACAGATACGCAGTATTTT. As protein: CASSLVRITDTQYF. V gene TRBV7-8 combines with J gene TRBJ2-3; the D is unclear. CDR1 is SGHVS and CDR2 is FQNEAQ in the germline V gene. The CDR3 has 14 residues. V lost 1 base and J 2 bases, leaving 7 bases between the germline ends.

This chain uses TRBV25-1 with TRBJ1-1; 9 positions agree with TRBD1. The CDR3 has 14 amino acids. J lost 3 bases, V lost 9 bases, and 8 bases had no gene match. CDR1 and CDR2 (germline): MGHDK, SYGVNS. The DNA of the CDR3 is TGTGCCAGTACTTCCGGGACAGGGTACACTGAAGCTTTCTTT. This codes for CASTSGTGYTEAFF.

The chain combines TRBV23-1 with TRBJ1-2, with 11 nucleotides matching TRBD1. TRBV23-1 is assigned to the ORF class and has an uncertain function. CDR3 length equals 19 residues. V was clipped by 2 bases and J by 8 bases; unmatched bases: 19. The CDR3 region is CASSQGLGRTGGFPKGYTF. The CDR3 bases are TGCGCCAGCAGTCAAGGTTTGGGCAGGACAGGGGGCTTCCCGAAGGGCTACACCTTC.

The genes are TRBV7-6 and TRBJ2-7; D unresolved. CDR1 and CDR2 from the germline V gene are SGHVS and FNYEAQ. CDR3 length equals 13 residues. Deletions cut 0 bases from V and 9 bases from J, with 12 bases between. The CDR3 sequence: CASSLAITAGQYF. The CDR3 DNA sequence: TGTGCCAGCAGCTTAGCAATCACAGCCGGGCAGTACTTC.

The chain is built from TRBV5-1 and TRBJ1-1; 9 nucleotides agree with TRBD1. V shed 7 bases, J shed 0 bases, and the junction held 1 base outside the gene matches. Germline-derived CDR1 and CDR2 are SGHRS and YFSETQ. CDR3 size: 13 residues. CDR3 nucleotide sequence: TGCGCCAGCGGGACAGGGTTGAACACTGAAGCTTTCTTT. Amino acids: CASGTGLNTEAFF.

CDR3: CASSFQGRNTEAFF. The CDR3 bases are TGTGCCAGCAGCTTCCAGGGTCGGAACACTGAAGCTTTCTTT. The chain recombines TRBV7-9 with TRBJ1-1; a possible D gene is TRBD1 (5 bases). The CDR3 runs 14 residues. Trimming stripped 3 bases from V and 1 base from J, with 9 bases between. CDR1 SEHNR and CDR2 FQNEAQ come from the germline V gene (reference sequence).

The chain uses TRBV6-5 and TRBJ1-1; 7 nucleotides line up with TRBD1. This CDR3 region has 14 residues. V dropped 5 bases and J dropped 0; count of bases not matched to a gene: 3. Germline V gene lookup returns CDR1 MNHEY and CDR2 SVGAGI. The CDR3 region is CASSTRGMNTEAFF. CDR3 coding DNA: TGTGCCAGCAGTACCAGGGGGATGAACACTGAAGCTTTCTTT.

The count of this clone is one. Here the CDR3 reads CASSQFPGTGNNEQFF. In DNA form, the CDR3 reads TGCGCCAGCAGCCAATTTCCCGGGACAGGGAACAATGAGCAGTTCTTC. The rearrangement links TRBV4-1 to TRBJ2-1, with 9 bases identical to TRBD1. The CDR3 is made up of 16 amino acids. V shed 2 bases, J shed 5 bases, and the junction held 7 bases outside the gene matches. The germline gives CDR1 MGHRA, CDR2 YSYEKL.

V gene TRBV7-3 combines with J gene TRBJ1-2; 8 positions agree with TRBD1. Per the germline V gene, CDR1 is SGHTA and CDR2 is FQGTGA. J lost 6 bases, V lost 4 bases, and 10 bases had no gene match. The CDR3 is made up of 15 amino acids. The CDR3 protein is CASSSPGTGVNGYTF. The CDR3 nucleotides read TGTGCCAGCAGCTCCCCCGGGACAGGTGTTAATGGCTACACCTTC.

The chain carries TRBV7-3 and TRBJ2-3, with D maybe TRBD1 (6 bases). The germline V and J ends were trimmed by 2 bases and 6 bases, with 9 bases remaining between them. Germline V lookup: CDR1 SGHTA, CDR2 FQGTGA. CDR3 length equals 13 residues. The CDR3 reads CASSLPGVDTQYF. In DNA, the CDR3 is TGTGCCAGCAGCTTACCAGGGGTGGATACGCAGTATTTT.